This record looks at one T cell receptor (beta chain) sequence and its context. CDR1 is SGHTA and CDR2 is FQGNSA in the germline V gene. V was shortened by 5 bases and J by 0 bases, with 11 bases between the two germline ends. This CDR3 comprises 15 residues. This record comes from a study of T cell responses to AZD1222 COVID-19 vaccine. The repertoire was sequenced with immunoSEQ multiplex PCR; TCRdb's copy has only in-frame clones and lacks some. The sample comprises 130,000 or so clones, 93% of which are singletons, and roughly 5.6% rests with the top ten. Sequences were derived from peripheral blood, sampled on day 0 of AZD1222 vaccination. The V gene is TRBV7-2, the J gene TRBJ1-3, with D perhaps TRBD1 (5 bases). The origin of this receptor is an adult in good health. The CDR3 loop reads CASSHRGVSGNTIYF. The CDR3 DNA is TGTGCCAGCAGCCACAGAGGGGTCTCTGGAAACACCATATATTTT.